The clone carrying this T cell receptor beta chain was detected ten times or more. The CDR3 is 15 amino acids. CDR1 is SGHAT, CDR2 FQNNGV, per germline. J gave up 2 bases and V 4 bases, and 6 bases lay outside the gene matches. The data were taken from a study of regulatory T cells in long-lasting Graves disease. Sample time point: newly diagnosed GD, antithyroid drugs for less than 3 months. PBMC RNA served as the TCR library source. Combining iRepertoire HTBI primers with Arm-PCR of CDR3 regions, the authors built TCR beta libraries. TCRdb called the multiplex PCR reads again in MiXCR, with one record for every CDR3 protein. The data hold some 600,000 distinct CDR3 sequences, with roughly a sixth observed a single time. The data also belong to a second study, concerning T cells in Graves' hyperthyroidism and ophthalmopathy. That source adds: When ophthalmopathy did not progress within 18 months, Graves' hyperthyroidism was considered stable. First-round RT-PCR with HTBI primers amplified the TCR CDR3 region.

The receptor was isolated from a man between 18 and 29 years old with Graves disease. Sequencing used peripheral blood mononuclear cells (PBMCs), obtained at new diagnosis, from a patient treated with antithyroid drugs. The V and J genes are TRBV11-2 and TRBJ2-5, with 8 bases that match TRBD1. The CDR3 here is CASSSGQGRQETQYF. The CDR3 nucleotides are TGTGCCAGCAGCTCAGGACAGGGTCGGCAAGAGACCCAGTACTTC.